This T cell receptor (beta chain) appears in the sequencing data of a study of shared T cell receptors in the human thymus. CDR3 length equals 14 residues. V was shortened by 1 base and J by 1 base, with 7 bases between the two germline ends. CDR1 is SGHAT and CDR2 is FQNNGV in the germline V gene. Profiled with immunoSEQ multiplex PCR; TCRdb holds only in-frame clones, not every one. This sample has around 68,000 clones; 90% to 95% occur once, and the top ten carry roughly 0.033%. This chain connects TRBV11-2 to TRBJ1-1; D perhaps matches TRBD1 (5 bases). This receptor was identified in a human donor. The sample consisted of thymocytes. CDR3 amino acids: CASSLGGRNTEAFF. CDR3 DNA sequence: TGTGCCAGCAGCTTAGGGGGGAGGAACACTGAAGCTTTCTTT.